The 31 T cell receptor beta chains in this list originate from one sample, sequenced in a study of blood T cell repertoires in COVID-19. TCRdb keeps only in-frame clones here, not all; method: immunoSEQ multiplex PCR. The sample records around 330,000 clones, 88% being singletons. Sequences were obtained from peripheral blood. The receptors here all came from a woman aged 50 to 65 with active or convalescent COVID-19.

This clone was observed a single time. The rearrangement joins TRBV4-1 to TRBJ2-4; 9 bases fit TRBD2. The CDR3 runs 17 residues. The V gene's germline CDR1 is MGHRA and CDR2 YSYEKL. V lost 4 bases to trimming and J lost 1 base; unmatched junction nucleotides: 8. CDR3 in amino acids: CASSPRPSGGAKNIQYF. The CDR3 DNA reads as TGCGCCAGCAGCCCTCGACCCAGCGGGGGGGCCAAAAACATTCAGTACTTC.

The chain joins TRBV18 to TRBJ1-1; 10 positions match TRBD1. The junction had 5 bases not matched to a gene; V was cut back by 6 bases and J by 1 base. CDR3 length: 15 amino acids. Per germline, CDR1 KGHSH and CDR2 LQKENI. CDR3 residues: CASSAGTGENTEAFF. DNA for the CDR3: TGTGCCAGCTCCGCGGGGACAGGGGAGAACACTGAAGCTTTCTTT.

The chain recombines TRBV6-5 with TRBJ1-1; perhaps TRBD1 as D (5 bases). The germline CDR1 and CDR2 sequences are MNHEY and SVGAGI. Trimming stripped 6 bases from V and 1 base from J, with 15 bases between. This CDR3 has 15 amino acids. CDR3 protein: CASRLRGGANTEAFF. The CDR3 bases are TGTGCCAGCAGGCTGAGAGGAGGGGCGAACACTGAAGCTTTCTTT.

The chain carries TRBV7-8 and TRBJ1-3; TRBD1 aligns across 7 bases. Germline V gene lookup returns CDR1 SGHVS and CDR2 FQNEAQ. The V segment lost 4 bases and the J segment 4 bases; nucleotides outside the gene matches: 4. This CDR3 has 14 residues. The CDR3 here is CASSSTGAGNTIYF. In DNA form, the CDR3 reads TGTGCCAGCAGCTCTACAGGGGCCGGAAACACCATATATTTT.

The V call is TRBV9, the J call TRBJ1-1, with D maybe TRBD1 (5 bases). Trimming left V 4 bases short and J 4 bases short, with 14 bases between. This CDR3 comprises 14 residues. Germline V CDR1 and CDR2: SGDLS, YYNGEE. The CDR3 DNA follows: TGTGCCAGCAGCTTCACCAGGGTAGGCACTGAAGCTTTCTTT. Its protein product is CASSFTRVGTEAFF.

The gene calls are TRBV30 and TRBJ2-7; the match to TRBD2 covers 12 bases. CDR3 length: 16 residues. Trimming removed 6 bases from V and 1 base from J; junction bases left unmatched: 10. Per the germline V gene, CDR1 is GTSNPN and CDR2 is SVGIG (reference sequence). The CDR3 region is CACWTSGTPQSYEQYF. CDR3 DNA sequence: TGTGCCTGTTGGACTAGCGGGACACCTCAATCCTACGAGCAGTACTTC.

The chain is built from TRBV29-1 and TRBJ1-3, with TRBD1 as a possible D gene (6 bases). CDR1 and CDR2 from the germline V gene are SQVTM and ANQGSEA. The CDR3 runs to 13 residues. V lost 5 bases to trimming and J lost 2 bases, with 10 bases between them. In nucleotides, the CDR3 is TGCAGCGTTCAGGGGTCTACTGGAAACACCATATATTTT. Amino acids: CSVQGSTGNTIYF. Together with reference TRBV29-1 and TRBJ1-3, the CDR3 gives the full variable domain: SAVISQKPSRDICQRGTSLTIQCQVDSQVTMMFWYRQQPGQSLTLIATANQGSEATYESGFVIDKFPISRPNLTFSTLTVSNMSPEDSSIYLCSVQGSTGNTIYFGEGSWLTVV.

The chain employs TRBV27 and TRBJ1-6; no clear D gene. Deletions cut 0 bases from V and 0 bases from J, with 12 bases between. This CDR3 is 18 amino acids long. From germline, CDR1 is MNHEY and CDR2 SMNVEV (reference sequence). The CDR3 sequence: CASSLSWQASSYNSPLHF. The CDR3 DNA reads TGTGCCAGCAGTTTATCGTGGCAGGCAAGCTCCTATAATTCACCCCTCCACTTT.

The gene calls are TRBV18 and TRBJ1-4, with 9 nucleotides matching TRBD1. Per the germline V gene, CDR1 is KGHSH and CDR2 is LQKENI. This CDR3 has 14 amino acids. V shed 5 bases and J 6 bases; nucleotides not matched to a gene: 4. DNA for the CDR3: TGTGCCAGCTCAGGGGACAGGGTGGATGAAAAACTGTTTTTT. Translation: CASSGDRVDEKLFF.

CDR3 bases: TGTGCCAGCAGCTCATCAGGGTATGGCCCCCCCACCGGGGAGCTGTTTTTT. Translating gives CASSSSGYGPPTGELFF. The rearrangement uses TRBV5-4 and TRBJ2-2; possible D gene TRBD1, 5 bases. The CDR3 spans 17 residues. CDR1 and CDR2 (germline): SGHNT, YYREEE (reference sequence). V was cut by 3 bases and J by 4 bases, with 19 bases left in between.

This chain uses TRBV27 with TRBJ1-4; a possible D gene is TRBD1 (6 bases). The CDR3 is 14 amino acids. Trimming shortened V by 5 bases and J by 8 bases, and 15 bases separated the two germline ends. The germline V gene has CDR1 MNHEY and CDR2 SMNVEV (reference sequence). DNA for the CDR3: TGTGCCAGCAGTCAACAGGGTTGGGAAGAAAAACTGTTTTTT. Protein product: CASSQQGWEEKLFF.

V gene TRBV14 combines with J gene TRBJ1-1, with 9 bases aligning to TRBD1. With V trimmed by 2 bases and J by 7 bases, 8 bases remained unmatched. The CDR3 spans 15 residues. Germline-derived CDR1 and CDR2 are SGHDN and FVKESK. The CDR3 coding sequence is TGTGCCAGCAGCCAATTACAGGGGGCTACCCTTGAAGCTTTCTTT. It is translated as CASSQLQGATLEAFF.

This chain links TRBV6-5 with TRBJ2-7, with TRBD1 matching 8 bases. Trimming removed 5 bases from V and 3 bases from J; junction bases left unmatched: 6. The CDR3 consists of 14 residues. Germline loops: CDR1 MNHEY, CDR2 SVGAGI. The CDR3 DNA sequence: TGTGCCAGCAGTCGGACAGGGCAAGGCTACGAGCAGTACTTC. Amino acid sequence: CASSRTGQGYEQYF.

The rearrangement uses TRBV5-1 and TRBJ2-5; D is uncertain. Germline V CDR1 and CDR2: SGHRS, YFSETQ. This CDR3 spans 12 amino acids. V was pared by 1 base and J by 5 bases, with 6 bases between. CDR3 sequence: CASSLTGETQYF. The CDR3 DNA reads as TGCGCCAGCAGCTTGACCGGGGAGACCCAGTACTTC.

This chain connects TRBV29-1 to TRBJ1-4, with a weak D call TRBD1 (6 bases). The CDR3 is 15 residues long. Trimming left V 4 bases short and J 8 bases short, with 20 bases between. Germline V lookup: CDR1 SQVTM, CDR2 ANQGSEA. The CDR3 reads CSVGAKGHPQEKLFF. CDR3 in DNA: TGCAGCGTTGGCGCGAAGGGACATCCCCAAGAAAAACTGTTTTTT.

The CDR3: CAISDGQNEWNNEQFF. The CDR3 nucleotides read TGTGCCATCAGCGACGGACAAAACGAATGGAACAATGAGCAGTTCTTC. V and J are TRBV10-3 and TRBJ2-1, with D perhaps matching TRBD1 (5 bases). Germline CDR1 reads ENHRY; CDR2 reads SYGVKD. There are 16 residues in the CDR3. The V end was cut by 6 bases, the J end by 5 bases, with 20 bases between.

This rearrangement joins TRBV2 to TRBJ1-4; no reliable D call. Germline values: CDR1 SNHLY, CDR2 FYNNEI. The CDR3 runs to 14 residues. Trimming removed 6 bases from V and 7 bases from J, with 15 bases in between. This CDR3 reads CASSPSGETEKLFF. The DNA of the CDR3 is TGTGCCAGCAGCCCCTCCGGGGAGACTGAAAAACTGTTTTTT.

The chain links TRBV25-1 to TRBJ1-4; D not certain. The germline V and J ends were trimmed by 3 bases and 0 bases, with 11 bases remaining between them. The germline V gene has CDR1 MGHDK and CDR2 SYGVNS. The CDR3 loop spans 16 amino acids. CDR3 protein: CASSDPSPATNEKLFF. The CDR3 region has the DNA TGTGCCAGCAGTGATCCTTCACCGGCAACTAATGAAAAACTGTTTTTT.

As DNA, the CDR3 is TGTGCCACCAGCACTGACAGGATCTACGAGCAGTACTTC. It codes for CATSTDRIYEQYF. This sequence joins TRBV15 and TRBJ2-7; maybe TRBD1 (6 bases). Germline V CDR1 and CDR2: LNHNV, YYDKDF (reference sequence). The V end was cut by 4 bases, the J end by 3 bases, with 10 bases between. The CDR3 contains 13 residues.

The chain carries TRBV15 and TRBJ1-2; TRBD1 matches at 7 bases. This CDR3 comprises 15 residues. Per the germline V gene, CDR1 is LNHNV and CDR2 is YYDKDF (reference sequence). The ends lost 1 base at V and 4 bases at J; junction bases unmatched: 6. The CDR3 sequence: CATSRGGGDGYGYTF. The CDR3 DNA reads TGTGCCACCAGCAGAGGAGGGGGCGACGGCTATGGCTACACCTTC.

With respect to this clone: Additional DNA sequences in this sample encode the identical CDR3. The J gene is TRBJ2-7, the V gene TRBV19; D may be TRBD1 (6 bases). Germline CDR1 is LNHDA and CDR2 is SQIVND (reference sequence). Deletions cut 4 bases from V and 4 bases from J, with 11 bases between. CDR3 size: 13 residues. CDR3 in DNA: TGTGCCAGTAGTAGGTCAGGGGCGTACGAGCAGTACTTC. Protein sequence: CASSRSGAYEQYF.

The chain couples TRBV15 to TRBJ2-7, with TRBD1 as a possible D gene (5 bases). The germline V gene has CDR1 LNHNV and CDR2 YYDKDF (reference sequence). The V and J ends lost 3 bases and 6 bases respectively, with 9 bases between them. This CDR3 comprises 12 residues. CDR3 sequence: CATSSGRVEQYF. CDR3 in DNA: TGTGCCACCAGCAGCGGCAGGGTCGAGCAGTACTTC. Filled out from reference TRBV15 and TRBJ2-7, the complete variable domain reads DAMVIQNPRYQVTQFGKPVTLSCSQTLNHNVMYWYQQKSSQAPKLLFHYYDKDFNNEADTPDNFQSRRPNTSFCFLDIRSPGLGDTAMYLCATSSGRVEQYFGPGTRLTVT.

The chain joins TRBV19 to TRBJ1-2; D is undetermined. V was pared by 6 bases and J by 4 bases, with 15 bases between. The V gene's germline CDR1 is LNHDA and CDR2 SQIVND (reference sequence). This CDR3 comprises 14 residues. CDR3: CASSPSRGLYGYTF. Written as DNA, the CDR3 is TGTGCCAGTAGCCCTAGTAGAGGACTCTATGGCTACACCTTC.

This chain connects TRBV2 to TRBJ1-2; D unresolved. The length of the CDR3 is 15 residues. Per the germline V gene, CDR1 is SNHLY and CDR2 is FYNNEI. V lost 0 bases and J 4 bases, leaving 12 bases between the germline ends. CDR3 protein: CASSEAGAGSYGYTF. CDR3 bases: TGTGCCAGCAGTGAAGCGGGCGCGGGTAGCTATGGCTACACCTTC.

The V gene is TRBV18, the J gene TRBJ1-1; no reliable D call. V gave up 2 bases and J gave up 4 bases, with 11 bases separating them. Germline V gives CDR1 KGHSH, CDR2 LQKENI. This CDR3 has 14 residues. CDR3 loop: CASSPAQSRTEAFF. Written as DNA, the CDR3 is TGTGCCAGCTCACCAGCACAGTCGCGCACTGAAGCTTTCTTT.

This chain links TRBV19 with TRBJ1-1; no reliable D call. The CDR3 length is 15 residues. Per germline, CDR1 LNHDA and CDR2 SQIVND (reference sequence). The V and J ends lost 7 bases and 1 base respectively, with 16 bases between them. CDR3 residues: CASIGRADSNTEAFF. The CDR3 coding sequence is TGTGCCAGTATAGGGAGGGCAGACTCGAACACTGAAGCTTTCTTT.

The rearrangement links TRBV6-5 to TRBJ2-3; unclear D gene. This CDR3 has 13 amino acids. V shed 5 bases and J shed 1 base, with 7 bases lying between them. The germline V gene has CDR1 MNHEY and CDR2 SVGAGI. The CDR3 spells CASSTFGTDTQYF. The CDR3 DNA reads TGTGCCAGCAGTACTTTCGGCACAGATACGCAGTATTTT.

V gene TRBV5-1 combines with J gene TRBJ1-2, with 8 positions matching TRBD1. CDR3 length: 12 amino acids. The ends lost 4 bases at V and 7 bases at J; junction bases unmatched: 3. The germline CDR1 and CDR2 sequences are SGHRS and YFSETQ. CDR3 in DNA: TGCGCCAGCAGCCCAGGGGGCCGTGGCTACACCTTC. The encoded protein is CASSPGGRGYTF.

This clone has more than one count but fewer than ten. This sequence joins TRBV6-2 or TRBV6-3 and TRBJ2-2; D unresolved. Germline V gene data show CDR1 as MNHEY and CDR2 as SVGEGT. The CDR3 totals 18 residues. V lost 2 bases and J 4 bases, leaving 20 bases between the germline ends. CDR3 sequence reads: CASSYPSESLVGTGELFF. The CDR3 DNA follows: TGTGCCAGCAGTTACCCCTCGGAGTCGCTAGTTGGCACCGGGGAGCTGTTTTTT.

The rearrangement uses TRBV15 and TRBJ1-5; 7 nucleotides match TRBD1. The germline V gene has CDR1 LNHNV and CDR2 YYDKDF (reference sequence). The V gene end was trimmed by 5 bases and the J gene end by 0 bases; junction bases not matched to a gene: 16. The CDR3 spans 19 residues. Written as DNA, the CDR3 is TGTGCCACCAGCCAGTTTCCCAGGCCAGGGGGTGGTAGCAATCAGCCCCAGCATTTT. Translating gives CATSQFPRPGGGSNQPQHF.

The chain is built from TRBV19 and TRBJ2-2, with D possibly matching TRBD1 (6 bases). Germline V lookup: CDR1 LNHDA, CDR2 SQIVND (reference sequence). V gave up 2 bases and J gave up 3 bases, with 19 bases separating them. The CDR3 length is 18 residues. The CDR3 loop is CASSIHDWGQGYTGELFF. CDR3 DNA: TGTGCCAGTAGTATACATGACTGGGGGCAGGGGTACACCGGGGAGCTGTTTTTT.